The 30 T cell receptor beta chains below were found in one sample sequenced in a study of OX40 agonist ivuxolimab in advanced cancers. Generated by immunoSEQ multiplex PCR, the TCRdb table keeps only in-frame clones and is missing some. There are 15,000 to 20,000 clones in the sample; 72% occur only once, and 24% lies in the top ten. Sequenced material: CD4+ or CD8+ T cells sorted from blood, taken in a trial of the OX40 agonist ivuxolimab. All receptors derive from an adult with an advanced solid tumor such as melanoma, head and neck, liver or kidney cancer.

The rearrangement links TRBV7-8 to TRBJ1-6; D unclear. CDR1 is SGHVS and CDR2 is FQNEAQ in the germline V gene. This CDR3 contains 16 residues. The V end was cut by 3 bases, the J end by 0 bases, with 9 bases between. The CDR3 loop reads CASSLALSSYNSPLHF. The CDR3 region has the DNA TGTGCCAGCAGCTTGGCTTTGAGCTCCTATAATTCACCCCTCCACTTT.

This clone was counted a few times. The chain combines TRBV11-3 with TRBJ2-5, with TRBD2 identical over 8 bases. The CDR3 spans 15 residues. In germline, CDR1 is SGHNT, CDR2 YENEEA. V shed 6 bases, J shed 1 base, and the junction held 7 bases outside the gene matches. CDR3 bases: TGTGCCAGCAGTTATCCCAGCGGGGGCCAAGAGACCCAGTACTTC. It codes for CASSYPSGGQETQYF.

This chain joins TRBV9 and TRBJ1-4; no firm D call. The length of the CDR3 is 14 residues. V was cut by 0 bases and J by 4 bases, with 7 bases left in between. Per germline, CDR1 SGDLS and CDR2 YYNGEE. CDR3 nucleotide sequence: TGTGCCAGCAGCGTAGCGGGTTATAATGAAAAACTGTTTTTT. It specifies CASSVAGYNEKLFF.

The V gene is TRBV5-8, the J gene TRBJ1-2; no definite D call. Trimming took 2 bases from V and 5 from J, leaving 7 bases between them. The CDR3 runs 12 residues. In germline, CDR1 is SGHTS, CDR2 YDEGEE. Written as DNA, the CDR3 is TGTGCCAGCAGCTTCCCGGAGTATGGCTACACCTTC. It specifies CASSFPEYGYTF.

This clone was counted between two and nine times. This sequence joins TRBV6-8 and TRBJ2-6, with D unclear. The CDR3 extends over 15 amino acids. From germline, CDR1 is MNHGY and CDR2 SAAAGT. V lost 2 bases, J lost 5 bases, and 10 bases lay in between. The CDR3 DNA is TGTGCCAGCAGTTACAGGCCGTTAAGGGCCAACGTCCTGACTTTC. Translated, it gives CASSYRPLRANVLTF.

The chain recombines TRBV7-2 with TRBJ1-2; D is undetermined. CDR3 length: 11 amino acids. The germline CDR1 and CDR2 sequences are SGHTA and FQGNSA. V lost 10 bases to trimming and J lost 7 bases, with 13 bases between them. The CDR3 loop reads CATSTVAGYTF. The CDR3 DNA reads TGTGCCACCTCTACGGTTGCTGGCTACACCTTC. The variable domain in full, with the rest retrieved from reference TRBV7-2 and TRBJ1-2, is GAGVSQSPSNKVTEKGKDVELRCDPISGHTALYWYRQSLGQGLEFLIYFQGNSAPDKSGLPSDRFSAERTGGSVSTLTIQRTQQEDSAVYLCATSTVAGYTFGSGTRLTVV.

This sequence joins TRBV7-2 and TRBJ2-2, with a possible D match to TRBD1 (6 bases). The CDR3 runs 12 residues. Germline CDR1 reads SGHTA; CDR2 reads FQGNSA. Trimming removed 3 bases at V and 11 bases at J, with 10 bases between. In DNA, the CDR3 is TGTGCCAGCAGCTTCAGGGGTGGAGAGCTGTTTTTT. Encoded protein: CASSFRGGELFF.

A remark on this clone: Different DNA sequences within this sample yield the same CDR3. V gene TRBV28 combines with J gene TRBJ2-7; no clear D gene. The CDR3 has 11 residues. Germline V gene lookup returns CDR1 MDHEN and CDR2 SYDVKM. V lost 5 bases to trimming and J lost 3 bases, with 5 bases between them. CDR3 nucleotides: TGTGCCAGCAGTCCGTACTACGAGCAGTACTTC. This encodes CASSPYYEQYF. Drawing the rest from reference TRBV28 and TRBJ2-7, the complete variable domain is DVKVTQSSRYLVKRTGEKVFLECVQDMDHENMFWYRQDPGLGLRLIYFSYDVKMKEKGDIPEGYSVSREKKERFSLILESASTNQTSMYLCASSPYYEQYFGPGTRLTVT.

The chain uses TRBV5-1 and TRBJ2-1; possibly TRBD1 for D (6 bases). Germline CDR1 is SGHRS and CDR2 is YFSETQ. V was clipped by 0 bases and J by 4 bases, with 14 bases between them. The CDR3 loop spans 16 amino acids. In DNA form, the CDR3 reads TGCGCCAGCAGCTTGGCGGGGACAAATTTTTACAATGAGCAGTTCTTC. Its translation: CASSLAGTNFYNEQFF.

This chain links TRBV4-3 with TRBJ2-5; D is possibly TRBD2 (5 bases). The CDR3 loop spans 14 amino acids. Germline lookup yields CDR1 LGHNA and CDR2 YSLEER. V was pared by 4 bases and J by 5 bases, with 14 bases between. DNA for the CDR3: TGCGCCAGCAGCCCCTCCAGAGGGTCGGAGACCCAGTACTTC. It codes for CASSPSRGSETQYF.

The chain employs TRBV19 and TRBJ1-1, with no clear D. This CDR3 has 13 residues. Trimming cost V 3 bases and J 1 base, with 6 bases left between them. Germline assignment: CDR1 LNHDA and CDR2 SQIVND (reference sequence). The CDR3 nucleotides are TGTGCCAGTAGTATCAAGGGGAACACTGAAGCTTTCTTT. Its translation: CASSIKGNTEAFF.

The CDR3 loop reads CASKATLYGYTF. CDR3 nucleotide sequence: TGTGCCAGTAAGGCCACCCTCTATGGCTACACCTTC. This chain joins TRBV19 and TRBJ1-2; no clear D. CDR3 size: 12 residues. The V gene's germline CDR1 is LNHDA and CDR2 SQIVND (reference sequence). The V end was cut by 7 bases, the J end by 4 bases, with 10 bases between.

Here the CDR3 reads CASSAGQSLYEQYF. In nucleotides, the CDR3 is TGTGCCAGCAGTGCCGGCCAGAGTCTCTACGAGCAGTACTTC. The chain joins TRBV2 to TRBJ2-7; D not certain. V was pared by 4 bases and J by 3 bases, with 13 bases between. CDR3 length: 14 residues. The germline CDR1 and CDR2 sequences are SNHLY and FYNNEI. The entire variable domain, with the rest obtained from reference TRBV2 and TRBJ2-7, is as follows: EPEVTQTPSHQVTQMGQEVILRCVPISNHLYFYWYRQILGQKVEFLVSFYNNEISEKSEIFDDQFSVERPDGSNFTLKIRSTKLEDSAMYFCASSAGQSLYEQYFGPGTRLTVT.

The chain has TRBV4-2 and TRBJ2-7; 11 bases match TRBD2. CDR3 size: 14 residues. Germline trimming cut 2 bases from V and 4 bases from J; bases unmatched to any gene: 1. Germline values: CDR1 LGHNA, CDR2 YNFKEQ. CDR3 nucleotide sequence: TGTGCCAGCAGCCAAACTAGCGGGGGTTACGAGCAGTACTTC. Amino acid sequence: CASSQTSGGYEQYF.

This chain connects TRBV5-5 to TRBJ2-1; 12 nucleotides match TRBD2. This CDR3 comprises 13 residues. The J segment lost 12 bases and the V segment lost 5 bases, leaving 6 bases of the junction unmatched. The germline V gene encodes CDR1 SGHKS and CDR2 YYEKEE (reference sequence). As DNA, the CDR3 is TGTGCCAGCAGTTTTGGACTAGCGGGGATGCAGTTCTTC. Its translation: CASSFGLAGMQFF. The variable domain in full, with the rest retrieved from reference TRBV5-5 and TRBJ2-1, is DAGVTQSPTHLIKTRGQQVTLRCSPISGHKSVSWYQQVLGQGPQFIFQYYEKEERGRGNFPDRFSARQFPNYSSELNVNALLLGDSALYLCASSFGLAGMQFFGPGTRLTVL.

The V and J genes are TRBV9 and TRBJ2-7, with 11 bases fitting TRBD1. CDR1 and CDR2 from the germline V gene are SGDLS and YYNGEE. This CDR3 region has 15 residues. With 3 bases clipped from V and 2 bases from J, the junction kept 4 bases outside the gene matches. In DNA form, the CDR3 reads TGTGCCAGCAGCGAGGGACAGGGGGAAACCTACGAGCAGTACTTC. Its translation: CASSEGQGETYEQYF.

This clone appeared a single time. This chain uses TRBV5-1 with TRBJ2-3; 8 bases map to TRBD2. With 0 bases clipped from V and 0 bases from J, the junction kept 3 bases outside the gene matches. Germline CDR1 is SGHRS and CDR2 is YFSETQ. This CDR3 region has 16 residues. The CDR3 spells CASSLATSESTDTQYF. In nucleotides, the CDR3 is TGCGCCAGCAGCTTGGCGACTAGCGAGAGCACAGATACGCAGTATTTT.

This clone was seen only a few times. V and J are TRBV6-1 and TRBJ2-3; no clear D gene. This CDR3 has 12 amino acids. V dropped 8 bases and J dropped 2 bases, with 8 bases sitting between them. CDR1 and CDR2 (germline): MNHNS, SASEGT. This chain's CDR3 is CASGWNTDTQYF. As DNA, the CDR3 is TGTGCCAGCGGTTGGAACACAGATACGCAGTATTTT.

V usage is TRBV2 and J usage is TRBJ1-2, with D possibly TRBD1 on 5 matching bases. The CDR3 has 15 amino acids. Trimming left V 6 bases short and J 0 bases short, with 14 bases between. Per the germline V gene, CDR1 is SNHLY and CDR2 is FYNNEI. The CDR3: CASREGRASNYGYTF. For the CDR3, the DNA is TGTGCCAGCAGGGAGGGCAGGGCCTCTAACTATGGCTACACCTTC.

This sequence joins TRBV7-9 and TRBJ2-7; 10 nucleotides agree with TRBD1. The CDR3 is 15 amino acids. J lost 3 bases, V lost 5 bases, and 7 bases had no gene match. CDR1 SEHNR and CDR2 FQNEAQ come from the germline V gene (reference sequence). The CDR3 DNA follows: TGTGCCAGCAGCAAGGGGACAGGGGCGTTCTACGAGCAGTACTTC. Translating it yields CASSKGTGAFYEQYF.

To note about this clone: Germline is not matched at one junction end, which may reflect a read error. J is TRBJ2-1 and V is TRBV7-7; TRBD2 might be the D (5 bases). The V gene's germline CDR1 is SSHAT and CDR2 FNYEAQ (reference sequence). CDR3 length: 15 amino acids. The CDR3 nucleotides read TGTGCTAGCAGCTTTTCCGGACTGTCCCGCGATGAGCAGTTCTTC. Residues: CASSFSGLSRDEQFF.

This rearrangement joins TRBV6-5 to TRBJ2-7, with D hard to call. Trimming left V 7 bases short and J 2 bases short, with 15 bases between. The CDR3 has 14 amino acids. Germline assignment: CDR1 MNHEY and CDR2 SVGAGI. The CDR3 is CASKLGQQTYEQYF. In DNA form, the CDR3 reads TGTGCCAGCAAGTTAGGGCAGCAAACCTACGAGCAGTACTTC.

This chain connects TRBV27 to TRBJ2-3; possibly TRBD2 for D (6 bases). V dropped 6 bases and J dropped 0 bases, with 13 bases sitting between them. Germline V CDR1 and CDR2: MNHEY, SMNVEV (reference sequence). This CDR3 comprises 15 residues. The CDR3 loop reads CASSLLAGSTDTQYF. DNA of the CDR3: TGTGCCAGCAGCCTGCTTGCGGGGAGCACAGATACGCAGTATTTT.

This clone has just a few counts. V is TRBV14 and J is TRBJ2-7; D gene uncertain. The CDR3 is 15 residues long. The germline V gene has CDR1 SGHDN and CDR2 FVKESK. The V gene lost 0 bases and the J gene lost 3 bases, with 12 bases spanning the gap. The CDR3 loop is CASSQDRGEIYEQYF. The CDR3 DNA sequence: TGTGCCAGCAGCCAAGATCGAGGCGAGATCTACGAGCAGTACTTC.

V is TRBV10-1 and J is TRBJ1-2; D is uncertain. The CDR3 has 13 amino acids. Looked up from germline, CDR1 is WNHNN and CDR2 is SYGVQD (reference sequence). Trimming removed 7 bases at V and 1 base at J, with 10 bases between. In DNA form, the CDR3 reads TGCGCCAGCAAGGCAGGCGATAACTATGGCTACACCTTC. Translating gives CASKAGDNYGYTF.

The rearrangement joins TRBV19 to TRBJ2-3; 9 bases align to TRBD1. Germline CDR1 is LNHDA and CDR2 is SQIVND (reference sequence). V gave up 5 bases and J gave up 5 bases; unmatched junction bases: 8. The CDR3 totals 15 residues. The CDR3 sequence: CASSVRDRAGDTQYF. Here the CDR3 DNA reads TGTGCCAGTAGTGTCCGGGACAGGGCAGGAGATACGCAGTATTTT.

The J gene is TRBJ2-2, the V gene TRBV6-1; D is unresolved. Trimming left V 1 base short and J 4 bases short, with 4 bases between. Germline CDR1 MNHNS, CDR2 SASEGT. The CDR3 covers 13 residues. The CDR3: CASSEGPTGELFF. Written as DNA, the CDR3 is TGTGCCAGCAGTGAAGGACCCACCGGGGAGCTGTTTTTT.

Many counts were recorded for this clone. This chain uses TRBV28 with TRBJ1-4, with D tentatively TRBD1 (5 bases). The CDR3 is 13 amino acids. Per germline, CDR1 MDHEN and CDR2 SYDVKM. V was clipped by 2 bases and J by 8 bases, with 9 bases between them. The CDR3 DNA reads TGTGCCAGCAGTTTAGTTTGGGGGGAAAAACTGTTTTTT. It encodes CASSLVWGEKLFF.

The chain carries TRBV7-8 and TRBJ2-3, with 9 positions matching TRBD2. Germline CDR1 reads SGHVS; CDR2 reads FQNEAQ. V trimming: 5 bases; J trimming: 1 base; junction bases outside the gene matches: 4. The CDR3 has 15 amino acids. This chain's CDR3 is CASSPAGGRTDTQYF. As DNA, the CDR3 is TGTGCCAGCAGCCCAGCGGGGGGACGCACAGATACGCAGTATTTT.

This chain links TRBV7-8 with TRBJ2-1; 8 positions match TRBD2. This CDR3 comprises 15 residues. The trim removed 7 bases at V and 7 bases at J, leaving 12 bases unmatched. Germline V lookup: CDR1 SGHVS, CDR2 FQNEAQ. As DNA, the CDR3 is TGTGCCAGCACCTTTGGGGCGGGGGGAAGGAATGAGCAGTTCTTC. It is translated as CASTFGAGGRNEQFF.